Listed here are 16 T cell receptor beta chains from one sample, sequenced in a study of T cell responses to AZD1222 COVID-19 vaccine. Assay used: immunoSEQ multiplex PCR; TCRdb lists only in-frame clones, some missing. The sample includes about 120,000 clones, nearly 90% of them seen just once. The sequences come from peripheral blood, collected on day 0 of AZD1222 vaccination. Source of these receptors: an adult in good health.

This clone has just one count. This chain connects TRBV11-2 to TRBJ1-2; perhaps TRBD1 as D (6 bases). The V gene lost 4 bases and the J gene lost 0 bases, with 15 bases spanning the gap. This CDR3 region has 16 residues. The germline V gene encodes CDR1 SGHAT and CDR2 FQNNGV. DNA for the CDR3: TGTGCCAGCAGCTCCCGGGACAACGAAGCTAACTATGGCTACACCTTC. It is translated as CASSSRDNEANYGYTF.

The chain recombines TRBV2 with TRBJ1-5, with TRBD1 identical over 9 bases. V lost 7 bases and J lost 2; bases outside the gene matches: 6. Germline assignment: CDR1 SNHLY and CDR2 FYNNEI. The CDR3 has 15 residues. CDR3 sequence reads: CASTERTGGNQPQHF. The CDR3, as DNA: TGTGCCAGCACCGAGAGGACAGGGGGCAATCAGCCCCAGCATTTT.

This rearrangement joins TRBV10-3 to TRBJ2-5; 9 nucleotides agree with TRBD2. V lost 2 bases, J lost 11 bases, and 9 bases stayed unmatched. CDR3 length: 14 residues. Per germline, CDR1 ENHRY and CDR2 SYGVKD. The CDR3 spells CAISEGRGRDPQYF. As DNA, the CDR3 is TGTGCCATCAGTGAGGGGCGCGGGAGGGATCCACAGTACTTC.

The CDR3 sequence is CASSAGQVNTEAFF. The DNA for the CDR3 is TGTGCCAGCAGCGCGGGACAGGTGAACACTGAAGCTTTCTTT. The J gene is TRBJ1-1, the V gene TRBV2; 8 bases map to TRBD1. CDR3 length equals 14 residues. Germline trimming cut 6 bases from V and 0 bases from J; bases unmatched to any gene: 3. From germline, CDR1 is SNHLY and CDR2 FYNNEI.

The genes are TRBV9 and TRBJ2-5; 9 positions agree with TRBD2. This CDR3 has 16 amino acids. Germline CDR1 reads SGDLS; CDR2 reads YYNGEE. V gave up 0 bases and J gave up 2 bases; unmatched junction bases: 5. In DNA form, the CDR3 reads TGTGCCAGCAGCGTAGCTCGCCTAGCGGGGCAAGAGACCCAGTACTTC. Translated: CASSVARLAGQETQYF. Combining the CDR3 with reference TRBV9 and TRBJ2-5 gives the whole variable domain DSGVTQTPKHLITATGQRVTLRCSPRSGDLSVYWYQQSLDQGLQFLIQYYNGEERAKGNILERFSAQQFPDLHSELNLSSLELGDSALYFCASSVARLAGQETQYFGPGTRLLVL.

The chain uses TRBV3-1 (or the pseudogene TRBV3-2) and TRBJ1-1; no clear D gene. Germline V lookup: CDR1 LGHDT, CDR2 YNNKEL (reference sequence). The CDR3 sequence is 14 residues long. Trimming removed 3 bases at V and 5 bases at J, with 13 bases between. The CDR3 loop is CASSHMGKATEAFF. The CDR3 DNA sequence: TGTGCCAGCAGCCATATGGGGAAGGCAACTGAAGCTTTCTTT.

This chain connects TRBV4-1 to TRBJ1-2, with D possibly matching TRBD1 (6 bases). Germline V lookup: CDR1 MGHRA, CDR2 YSYEKL. Trimming shortened V by 3 bases and J by 4 bases, and 18 bases separated the two germline ends. CDR3 length: 16 amino acids. The CDR3 sequence is CASSQMTGLRSYGYTF. In DNA, the CDR3 is TGCGCCAGCAGCCAGATGACAGGCCTCCGGAGCTATGGCTACACCTTC.

This chain uses TRBV3-1 (or the pseudogene TRBV3-2) with TRBJ1-3; a weak D match, TRBD1 (6 bases). In germline, CDR1 is LGHDT, CDR2 YNNKEL (reference sequence). The length of the CDR3 is 14 residues. V was trimmed by 6 bases and J by 2 bases, leaving 11 bases between them. DNA of the CDR3: TGTGCCAGCAGACATACAGGGACTGGAAACACCATATATTTT. It encodes CASRHTGTGNTIYF.

This clone was counted once. This chain links TRBV5-1 with TRBJ2-7; D may be TRBD2 (5 bases). The CDR3 spans 14 residues. V was pared by 4 bases and J by 1 base, with 12 bases between. Germline V gene data show CDR1 as SGHRS and CDR2 as YFSETQ. The CDR3 is CASSRQEGSYEQYF. The CDR3 nucleotides read TGCGCCAGCAGCCGTCAAGAGGGATCCTACGAGCAGTACTTC.

The chain couples TRBV5-1 to TRBJ1-4; tentative D call: TRBD1 (5 bases). Looked up from germline, CDR1 is SGHRS and CDR2 is YFSETQ. The CDR3 is made up of 15 amino acids. V gave up 0 bases and J gave up 6 bases, with 12 bases separating them. This chain's CDR3 is CASSLGGTDDEKLFF. CDR3 coding DNA: TGCGCCAGCAGCTTGGGCGGGACGGACGATGAAAAACTGTTTTTT.

The J gene is TRBJ1-1, the V gene TRBV5-1; 8 bases match TRBD1. Germline CDR1 SGHRS, CDR2 YFSETQ. This CDR3 comprises 14 residues. V dropped 5 bases and J dropped 1; count of bases not matched to a gene: 4. CDR3 region: CASSRDRQNTEAFF. The CDR3 DNA follows: TGCGCCAGCAGTCGGGACAGGCAGAACACTGAAGCTTTCTTT.

The chain employs TRBV14 and TRBJ2-1, with D perhaps TRBD2 (5 bases). CDR1 SGHDN and CDR2 FVKESK come from the germline V gene. The CDR3 totals 15 residues. Trimming cost V 1 base and J 5 bases, with 12 bases left between them. CDR3 residues: CASSQVQRPNNEQFF. The CDR3 nucleotides are TGTGCCAGCAGCCAAGTCCAGCGGCCAAACAATGAGCAGTTCTTC.

V gene TRBV11-2 combines with J gene TRBJ2-2; D perhaps matches TRBD2 (5 bases). Trimming took 5 bases from V and 5 from J, leaving 12 bases between them. The V gene's germline CDR1 is SGHAT and CDR2 FQNNGV. The CDR3 has 14 residues. The CDR3 DNA sequence: TGTGCCAGCAGCCCTACACCGGGGACCGGGGAGCTGTTTTTT. As protein: CASSPTPGTGELFF.

The chain couples TRBV2 to TRBJ1-5; D may be TRBD1 (6 bases). The germline V gene has CDR1 SNHLY and CDR2 FYNNEI. CDR3 length: 13 residues. Trimming removed 11 bases from V and 6 bases from J, with 17 bases in between. The CDR3 coding sequence is TGTGCCGGTGGGGAGGGGGGGACTCAGCCCCAGCATTTT. It is translated as CAGGEGGTQPQHF.

The chain couples TRBV12-3 or TRBV12-4 to TRBJ2-5; D may be TRBD1 or TRBD2 (5 bases each). This CDR3 is 13 amino acids long. V was pared by 1 base and J by 5 bases, with 8 bases between. This CDR3 is CASSLGGAETQYF. DNA of the CDR3: TGTGCCAGCAGTTTAGGAGGGGCGGAGACCCAGTACTTC.

The V and J genes are TRBV6-6 and TRBJ2-7; 8 nucleotides agree with TRBD1. Trimming at V came to 6 bases and at J to 7 bases, leaving 8 bases not matched to a gene. Per germline, CDR1 MNHNY and CDR2 SVGAGI (reference sequence). The CDR3 length is 13 residues. The CDR3, as DNA: TGTGCCAGCAGACCAGGACAGGGCTGGGAGCAGTACTTC. Its translation: CASRPGQGWEQYF.